The present TCR beta chain was sequenced within a study of T cell responses to AZD1222 COVID-19 vaccine. Measured with immunoSEQ multiplex PCR; TCRdb has only the in-frame clones, and not every one. The sample lists 85,000 to 90,000 clones, about 88% occurring once. The CDR3 runs 14 residues. Germline lookup yields CDR1 MNHEY and CDR2 SVGAGI. With 6 bases removed from V and 0 bases from J, the gap between germline ends came to 11 bases. V and J are TRBV6-5 and TRBJ1-1; the D is unclear. Sample: peripheral blood, taken on day 0 of AZD1222 vaccination. This clonotype originated in an adult in good health. In nucleotides, the CDR3 is TGTGCCAGCAGCCTCCAGGATATGAACACTGAAGCTTTCTTT. It translates to CASSLQDMNTEAFF.